This T cell receptor (beta chain) is drawn from a study of T cell repertoires in ileal Crohn's disease. TCRdb's table, derived via immunoSEQ multiplex PCR, lists solely in-frame clones and lacks some. This sample carries some 7,100 clones, about 70% of them seen once, and the ten largest clones take 7% to 8%. The time point: neoterminal ileum biopsy at postoperative endoscopy, about 6 months after surgery. Sample: ileal tissue. The TCR originated in an adult with Crohn's disease.

The CDR3 sequence: CASSVGASVTQYF. CDR3 DNA sequence: TGTGCCAGCAGCGTAGGGGCTTCGGTGACCCAGTACTTC. The V and J genes are TRBV9 and TRBJ2-5, with no clear D. Germline values: CDR1 SGDLS, CDR2 YYNGEE. The CDR3 runs 13 residues. Trimming took off 0 bases at V and 7 bases at J, with 10 bases between the two ends.